What follows are 18 T cell receptor beta chains derived from one specimen sequenced in a study of cytomegalovirus exposure and HLA in healthy donors. With 60 Vbeta and 13 Jbeta primers, the PCR was carried out. Libraries were prepared by immunoSEQ multiplex PCR; TCRdb keeps only in-frame clonotypes and omits some of them. The sample contains some 160,000 clones, approximately 80% of which appear only once. Source material: PBMCs. These receptors came from a male donor in good health and CMV-seronegative.

This rearrangement joins TRBV6-1 to TRBJ2-5; D might be TRBD1 (7 bases). TRBJ2-7 matches the DNA end more closely, so the J call is doubtful. The germline V gene encodes CDR1 MNHNS and CDR2 SASEGT. The CDR3 spans 14 residues. CDR3 DNA sequence: TGTGCCAGCAGTGAACCAGGGGGGTTTTACGAGCAGTACTTC. Translated: CASSEPGGFYEQYF.

Only a few counts were recorded for this clone. The CDR3 DNA sequence: TGTGCCAGCAGAAGAGGGGGAGCCCCCTACGAGCAGTACTTC. This sequence encodes CASRRGGAPYEQYF. This chain links TRBV5-6 with TRBJ2-7; D may be TRBD1 (6 bases). This CDR3 spans 14 amino acids. The germline V gene encodes CDR1 SGHDT and CDR2 YYEEEE. The V and J ends lost 5 bases and 2 bases respectively, with 14 bases between them.

V usage is TRBV27 and J usage is TRBJ1-2; D might be TRBD1 (5 bases). Germline lookup yields CDR1 MNHEY and CDR2 SMNVEV (reference sequence). Trimming shortened V by 5 bases and J by 2 bases, and 9 bases separated the two germline ends. The CDR3 totals 13 residues. The CDR3 DNA sequence: TGTGCCAGCAGTGTAACAGGAAACTATGGCTACACCTTC. It translates to CASSVTGNYGYTF.

The chain recombines TRBV6-6 with TRBJ2-3, with 7 bases fitting TRBD1. Trimming at V came to 0 bases and at J to 6 bases, leaving 9 bases not matched to a gene. CDR1 and CDR2 (germline): MNHNY, SVGAGI (reference sequence). The CDR3 covers 16 residues. For the CDR3, the DNA is TGTGCCAGCAGTTACTCGAGACAGGGTGTTTCCGATACGCAGTATTTT. Its translation is CASSYSRQGVSDTQYF.

This chain uses TRBV29-1 with TRBJ1-2; D not certain. The germline V gene has CDR1 SQVTM and CDR2 ANQGSEA. CDR3 length equals 14 residues. Deletions cut 6 bases from V and 0 bases from J, with 14 bases between. CDR3 in DNA: TGCAGCGTCTTCCCCGACGGAGCTAACTATGGCTACACCTTC. Amino acids: CSVFPDGANYGYTF.

The chain couples TRBV18 to TRBJ2-1; 8 bases are a match to TRBD1. In germline, CDR1 is KGHSH, CDR2 LQKENI. This CDR3 contains 13 residues. Trimming at V came to 6 bases and at J to 5 bases, leaving 3 bases not matched to a gene. The CDR3: CASSMTGDNEQFF. CDR3 sequence (DNA): TGTGCCAGCTCCATGACAGGGGACAATGAGCAGTTCTTC.

The rearrangement uses TRBV6-1 and TRBJ2-1; 8 positions agree with TRBD1. The ends lost 5 bases at V and 6 bases at J; junction bases unmatched: 6. CDR1 and CDR2 (germline): MNHNS, SASEGT. The CDR3 covers 14 residues. In DNA, the CDR3 is TGTGCCAGCAGTCGGACAGGGCTTCTCAATGAGCAGTTCTTC. As protein: CASSRTGLLNEQFF.

In this sample, this clone turned up a few times. The chain joins TRBV2 to TRBJ1-4; D is uncertain. The V end was cut by 3 bases, the J end by 1 base, with 12 bases between. From germline, CDR1 is SNHLY and CDR2 FYNNEI. The CDR3 contains 16 residues. The chain's CDR3 is CASSDSRRRTNEKLFF. The CDR3, as DNA: TGTGCCAGCAGTGACTCACGACGGAGAACTAATGAAAAACTGTTTTTT.

The chain uses TRBV5-1 and TRBJ1-5; D possibly corresponds to TRBD1 (5 bases). The V end lost 0 bases, the J end lost 5 bases, and 9 bases lay between the germline ends. CDR3 length: 14 amino acids. Germline assignment: CDR1 SGHRS and CDR2 YFSETQ. CDR3 coding DNA: TGCGCCAGCAGCTTGGATGGGGCCTATCAGCCCCAGCATTTT. This encodes CASSLDGAYQPQHF.

As to this clone: At one boundary the junction diverges from the germline segment, which might be a read error. The chain combines TRBV7-9 with TRBJ1-2, with a weak D call TRBD1 (5 bases). Germline V CDR1 and CDR2: SEHNR, FQNEAQ (reference sequence). This CDR3 region has 12 residues. The DNA for the CDR3 is TGTTCCAGCAGCTCCCTCGGGGGTGGCTACACCTTC. Its protein is CSSSSLGGGYTF.

This clone has only a few counts. The chain links TRBV11-2 to TRBJ2-2, with a weak D call TRBD1 (5 bases). Germline lookup yields CDR1 SGHAT and CDR2 FQNNGV. The V end was cut by 5 bases, the J end by 2 bases, with 15 bases between. CDR3 size: 16 residues. CDR3: CASSLGTGINTGELFF. In nucleotides, the CDR3 is TGTGCCAGCAGCCTAGGAACAGGAATCAACACCGGGGAGCTGTTTTTT.

The rearrangement joins TRBV4-2 to TRBJ1-2, with D uncertain. Germline CDR1 reads LGHNA; CDR2 reads YNFKEQ. The CDR3 has 14 amino acids. Trimming took off 5 bases at V and 7 bases at J, with 17 bases between the two ends. The CDR3 coding sequence is TGTGCCAGCAGCTCCCGTCTGGGCGAGGGTGGCTACACCTTC. It encodes CASSSRLGEGGYTF.

The chain carries TRBV9 and TRBJ1-4; 8 positions match TRBD1. Germline V gene sequence: CDR1 SGDLS, CDR2 YYNGEE. V was pared by 4 bases and J by 7 bases, with 9 bases of the junction left unmatched. This CDR3 is 15 amino acids long. The CDR3 loop is CASSTRPGGGEKLFF. CDR3 coding DNA: TGTGCCAGCAGCACACGTCCAGGGGGCGGTGAAAAACTGTTTTTT. Together with reference TRBV9 and TRBJ1-4, the CDR3 gives the full variable domain: DSGVTQTPKHLITATGQRVTLRCSPRSGDLSVYWYQQSLDQGLQFLIQYYNGEERAKGNILERFSAQQFPDLHSELNLSSLELGDSALYFCASSTRPGGGEKLFFGSGTQLSVL.

The rearrangement joins TRBV6-1 to TRBJ1-4; D gene ambiguous. The V end was cut by 0 bases, the J end by 0 bases, with 8 bases between. CDR1 MNHNS and CDR2 SASEGT come from the germline V gene. CDR3 size: 16 residues. The CDR3 DNA is TGTGCCAGCAGTGAAGCGCGGCGGGCAACTAATGAAAAACTGTTTTTT. Encoded protein: CASSEARRATNEKLFF.

This chain connects TRBV19 to TRBJ2-3; 13 bases are a match to TRBD2. Trimming cost V 6 bases and J 0 bases; bases outside gene matches: 6. Germline CDR1 reads LNHDA; CDR2 reads SQIVND (reference sequence). The CDR3 has 17 amino acids. CDR3 in DNA: TGTGCCAGTAGGCGACTAGCGGGGGGCCTGAGCACAGATACGCAGTATTTT. Its translation is CASRRLAGGLSTDTQYF.

The gene calls are TRBV13 and TRBJ2-7, with D maybe TRBD1 (6 bases). V was cut by 3 bases and J by 2 bases, with 11 bases left in between. Germline CDR1 is PRHDT and CDR2 is FYEKMQ (reference sequence). The length of the CDR3 is 14 residues. The CDR3 DNA follows: TGTGCCAGCAGCTTCACGGGACATACCTACGAGCAGTACTTC. It codes for CASSFTGHTYEQYF.

This chain connects TRBV5-5 to TRBJ1-1; D not resolved. V lost 0 bases to trimming and J lost 1 base, with 4 bases between them. The CDR3 spans 13 residues. Per germline, CDR1 SGHKS and CDR2 YYEKEE (reference sequence). The CDR3 DNA reads as TGTGCCAGCAGCTTGGGAGAGAACACTGAAGCTTTCTTT. Translation: CASSLGENTEAFF.

The V and J genes are TRBV5-4 and TRBJ2-3, with D tentatively TRBD2 (5 bases). The CDR3 runs 14 residues. Germline V gene lookup returns CDR1 SGHNT and CDR2 YYREEE (reference sequence). Trimming stripped 0 bases from V and 1 base from J, with 6 bases between. The chain's CDR3 is CASSLAGGTDTQYF. For the CDR3, the DNA is TGTGCCAGCAGCTTGGCCGGGGGCACAGATACGCAGTATTTT. Supplemented by reference TRBV5-4 and TRBJ2-3, the full variable domain reads ETGVTQSPTHLIKTRGQQVTLRCSSQSGHNTVSWYQQALGQGPQFIFQYYREEENGRGNFPPRFSGLQFPNYSSELNVNALELDDSALYLCASSLAGGTDTQYFGPGTRLTVL.